Listed below are T cell receptor beta chains from one sample, sequenced in a study of vaccination effects on CD4 cells after COVID-19. TCRdb's table, derived via immunoSEQ multiplex PCR, lists solely in-frame clones and lacks some. The sample has more than 50,000 clones, approximately 76% seen once. These receptors are not linked to any known antigen. Here the sequenced sample was CD4+ T cells from PBMCs cultured with HCoV-OC43 spike peptides, taken after COVID-19 vaccination. The receptors derive from a human donor who received a COVID-19 vaccine. Each CDR3 is given with its conserved first and last residue. D genes are given only for firm matches. Size is omitted from some rows. Given values are once, few, many or a class for expanded clones.

TRBJ2-3 . TRBV6-5 . CASNTEATDTQYF TGTGCCAGCAATACAGAAGCCACAGATACGCAGTATTTT
TRBJ2-1 TRBD1 TRBV18 few CASSRKTGENEQFF TGTGCCAGCTCACGAAAGACAGGGGAGAATGAGCAGTTCTTC
TRBJ2-2 . TRBV10-2 . CASSGGARAAPGELFF TGCGCCAGCAGTGGAGGGGCTCGAGCGGCTCCCGGGGAGCTGTTTTTT
TRBJ2-3 . TRBV6-5 . CASSSPQLLDTQYF TGTGCCAGCAGTTCACCGCAGTTGTTAGATACGCAGTATTTT
TRBJ2-3 . TRBV30 . CAWSVRVPDTQYF TGTGCCTGGAGTGTACGGGTTCCAGATACGCAGTATTTT
TRBJ2-3 . TRBV19 once CASSGELALSTDTQYF TGTGCCAGTAGTGGGGAACTAGCTCTAAGCACAGATACGCAGTATTTT
TRBJ2-1 TRBD1 TRBV5-1 few CASSLVPGGSYNEQFF TGCGCCAGCAGCTTGGTTCCAGGGGGTTCCTACAATGAGCAGTTCTTC
TRBJ2-2 TRBD2 TRBV4-2 . CASSQEGLAGGPSGELFF TGTGCCAGCAGCCAAGAGGGGCTAGCGGGGGGGCCGTCCGGGGAGCTGTTTTTT
TRBJ2-3 TRBD2 TRBV4-1 . CASSQAGAGGLTQYF TGCGCCAGCAGCCAAGCTGGAGCGGGGGGGCTAACGCAGTATTTT
TRBJ2-3 TRBD1 TRBV2 . CASSRTGVSTDTQYF TGTGCCAGCAGTCGGACAGGTGTATCCACAGATACGCAGTATTTT
TRBJ1-6 . TRBV6-6 . CASSPFTSPLHF TGTGCCAGCAGCCCCTTTACCTCACCCCTCCACTTT
TRBJ1-2 . TRBV14 . CASSQTTDNYGYTF TGTGCCAGCAGCCAGACGACGGATAACTATGGCTACACCTTC
TRBJ1-1 . TRBV18 . CASSPGRGRYSNTEAFF TGTGCCAGCTCACCAGGCCGGGGGCGTTATTCGAACACTGAAGCTTTCTTT
TRBJ2-1 TRBD1 TRBV7-2 . CASSLSRDRGLNEQFF TGTGCCAGCAGCTTAAGCCGGGACAGGGGGCTCAATGAGCAGTTCTTC
TRBJ1-2 . TRBV6-2/TRBV6-3 . CASSYLAGGDYGYTF TGTGCCAGCAGTTACCTGGCAGGTGGGGACTATGGCTACACCTTC
TRBJ2-2 TRBD1 TRBV13 . CASFRGQGVNTGELFF TGTGCCAGCTTCCGAGGACAGGGGGTGAACACCGGGGAGCTGTTTTTT
TRBJ1-5 . TRBV7-9 . CASSRPEQPQHF TGTGCCAGCAGCCGTCCGGAACAGCCCCAGCATTTT
TRBJ1-1 TRBD1 TRBV7-9 . CASSSGQGARQGTEAFF TGTGCCAGCAGCTCCGGACAGGGGGCTCGCCAAGGAACTGAAGCTTTCTTT
TRBJ2-3 TRBD2 TRBV7-9 once CASSVTVGGAVDTQYF TGTGCCAGCAGCGTGACCGTCGGGGGGGCCGTTGATACGCAGTATTTT
TRBJ1-2 . TRBV3-1/TRBV3-2 . CASSQDRRGVGYTF TGTGCCAGCAGCCAAGATCGCAGGGGCGTCGGCTACACCTTC
TRBJ1-1 . TRBV6-5 . CASSYRQNTEAFF TGTGCCAGCAGTTACCGGCAGAACACTGAAGCTTTCTTT
TRBJ2-4 . TRBV15 . CATSRDEGGGGIQYF TGTGCCACCAGCAGAGATGAGGGAGGGGGCGGCATTCAGTACTTC
TRBJ2-3 . TRBV3-1/TRBV3-2 . CATRVAAGDTQYF TGTGCCACCCGTGTAGCTGCTGGAGATACGCAGTATTTT
TRBJ1-1 . TRBV12-3/TRBV12-4 . CASSLESREAFF TGTGCCAGCAGTTTAGAGTCGAGGGAAGCTTTCTTT
TRBJ1-5 . TRBV19 few CASQILNSNQPQHF TGTGCCAGCCAAATCCTCAATAGCAATCAGCCCCAGCATTTT
TRBJ1-5 . TRBV28 . CASSLRWDNNQPQHF TGTGCCAGCAGTTTACGGTGGGACAATAACCAGCCCCAGCATTTT
TRBJ1-2 . TRBV6-5 . CASRDIREVYGYTF TGTGCCAGCAGGGATATCAGGGAGGTTTATGGCTACACCTTC
TRBJ1-6 TRBD1 TRBV3-1/TRBV3-2 . CASSHRLQGHSPLHF TGTGCCAGCAGCCACAGGTTACAGGGGCATTCACCCCTCCACTTT
TRBJ2-1 TRBD2 TRBV5-1 medium-sized CASSLWRGGGEQFF TGCGCCAGCAGCTTGTGGAGGGGCGGGGGTGAGCAGTTCTTC
TRBJ2-3 . TRBV18 . CASSPELTSTDTQYF TGTGCCAGCTCCCCAGAACTTACTAGCACAGATACGCAGTATTTT
TRBJ1-4 . TRBV6-5 . CASSGRGSEKLFF TGTGCCAGCTCGGGTCGGGGTTCTGAAAAACTGTTTTTT
TRBJ1-2 TRBD1 TRBV6-5 once CASSRGGGQNYGYTF TGTGCCAGCAGTCGAGGAGGGGGCCAAAACTATGGCTACACCTTC
TRBJ2-1 TRBD1 TRBV18 . CASSPPLRGQANNEQFF TGTGCCAGCTCACCGCCACTGAGGGGACAGGCAAACAATGAGCAGTTCTTC
TRBJ2-3 . TRBV19 . CASSLRQPTDTQYF TGTGCCAGTAGTCTACGACAGCCCACAGATACGCAGTATTTT
TRBJ2-1 TRBD2 TRBV4-2 . CASRGTSGGAGSYNEQFF TGTGCCAGCCGGGGGACTAGCGGGGGGGCCGGCTCCTACAATGAGCAGTTCTTC
TRBJ1-4 . TRBV18 . CASSQGMNEKLFF TGTGCCAGCTCACAGGGGATGAATGAAAAACTGTTTTTT
TRBJ1-3 TRBD1 TRBV5-1 . CASSFTGGAGGNTIYF TGCGCCAGCAGCTTCACAGGGGGCGCGGGTGGAAACACCATATATTTT
TRBJ2-3 . TRBV4-3 . CASSQGVSNTQYF TGCGCCAGCAGCCAGGGGGTCAGCAATACGCAGTATTTT
TRBJ2-5 . TRBV6-5 . CASSRREQETQYF TGTGCCAGCAGTCGTCGGGAGCAAGAGACCCAGTACTTC
TRBJ2-2 . TRBV9 few CASSVVSFPSGELFF TGTGCCAGCAGCGTAGTTAGTTTCCCTTCCGGGGAGCTGTTTTTT
TRBJ1-5 . TRBV5-8 . CASSLWGGSNQPQHF TGTGCCAGCAGCTTATGGGGCGGTAGCAATCAGCCCCAGCATTTT
TRBJ1-6 . TRBV27 . CASSLFGLGANSPLHF TGTGCCAGCAGTTTATTTGGGCTAGGCGCAAATTCACCCCTCCACTTT
TRBJ1-5 . TRBV21-1 . CASSGDREQPQHF TGTGCCAGCAGTGGGGACAGGGAACAGCCCCAGCATTTT
TRBJ2-3 TRBD2 TRBV7-3 . CASSLTSGAANTQYF TGTGCCAGCAGCTTAACGAGCGGGGCTGCGAATACGCAGTATTTT
TRBJ1-2 . TRBV2 few CASKGTTNYGYTF TGTGCCAGCAAAGGAACAACCAACTATGGCTACACCTTC
TRBJ2-3 . TRBV7-6 . CASSFGSTDTQYF TGTGCCAGCAGCTTCGGAAGCACAGATACGCAGTATTTT
TRBJ2-5 . TRBV5-1 . CASRSQGTGQETQYF TGCGCCAGCCGATCTCAAGGGACGGGCCAAGAGACCCAGTACTTC
TRBJ2-1 TRBD1 TRBV24-1 . CATSDFGDRAHEQFF TGTGCCACCAGTGATTTTGGGGACAGGGCTCATGAGCAGTTCTTC